This T cell receptor (beta chain) is from a study of cytomegalovirus exposure and HLA in healthy donors (dated by TCRdb to 2015 to 2018). With respect to the entire study: A later analysis indicated that the 90 to 150 validation repertoires were generated on the platform also employed for the 666 repertoires of the first cohort. The study aimed to test whether cataloging public T cell receptors could reveal signatures of past pathogen exposure. In addition to the first cohort of 650 to 800 subjects, a separate validation cohort of approximately 130 different subjects was used. High-throughput TCR immunosequencing, statistical association of individual TCRs with disease status, and machine learning were combined to predict cytomegalovirus infection status.

Donors formed part of the validation cohort, which comprised 95 to 150 subjects and was distinct from the first cohort of roughly 600 subjects. Library method: the immunoSEQ multiplex PCR assay. In the source study's methods: A statistical classification framework was built to diagnose cytomegalovirus status from the catalog of TCR beta chain sequences. In its TCRdb copy, this immuneACCESS table keeps in-frame sequences only and misses some clones. Where compared with another copy, unresolved V genes explain less than half of these, and the others have no known cause. That table is the source of V, J and clone size, and D and trimming were worked out from the DNA. Counted in this sample were about 70,000 clones; around 92% of them appeared once. Jointly, the top ten make up about 5.2% of the sample. From the cysteine through the phenylalanine, the CDR3 covers 12 amino acids. Only CDR3 DNA remains: 36 bases, in frame from the first base. The germline ends are 11 bases apart after V is trimmed by 11 bases and J by 4 bases. As encoded in the germline V gene, CDR1 is SNHLY while CDR2 is FYNNEI.

This clone was counted a single time. Which antigen it targets is not known. Base qualities are not recorded, but no much larger clone differs from it by a single base. What the study reported, not specific to this receptor: In both the original and validation cohorts, the classifier was reported to diagnose cytomegalovirus status with high specificity and sensitivity. In the study, around 160 TCR beta chains were listed as associated with cytomegalovirus. In vitro tests confirmed that three of the cytomegalovirus-associated TCR beta chains recognize cytomegalovirus antigens. All 120 or so repertoires were used to score co-occurrence in the validation cohort in a later analysis, because that analysis had no HLA typing for the cohort. According to the authors, the approach could potentially be generalized to other disease states and immunological phenotypes. Subsequent analysis determined that TCRs grouped into clusters in the first cohort also showed a tendency toward co-occurrence across the 120 or so validation repertoires, and 85% to 95% of cluster scores exceeded 0. Across donors, most TCR sequences were observed very rarely, whereas some public TCRs were present in many individuals.

This sequence was found in a man aged 18-30 years in good health and CMV-seropositive. This chain joins TRBV2 to TRBJ2-2; there is no confident call for the D gene. Material for sequencing was PBMCs. The CDR3 protein is CAGWSGTGELFF. The DNA is as follows: TGTGCCGGATGGAGTGGCACCGGGGAGCTGTTTTTT. Reference TRBV2 and TRBJ2-2 proteins supply the regions before and after the CDR3; the full variable domain is: EPEVTQTPSHQVTQMGQEVILRCVPISNHLYFYWYRQILGQKVEFLVSFYNNEISEKSEIFDDQFSVERPDGSNFTLKIRSTKLEDSAMYFCAGWSGTGELFFGEGSRLTVL.